A selection of T cell receptor beta chains follows, all from one sample in a study of blood T cell repertoires in COVID-19. The protocol was immunoSEQ multiplex PCR, while the TCRdb copy is restricted to in-frame clones and leaves out a portion. The sample lists about half a million clones, roughly 85% occurring once. Sequenced: peripheral blood. These receptors were taken from a human donor in a cohort sampled during active COVID-19. The CDR3 runs from the conserved cysteine through the conserved F or W. Each record gives: clone size, CDR3 length, V gene, D gene, J gene, CDR3 DNA, CDR3 protein. D genes are given only for firm matches. Not every row has a clone size; where given, it reads once, few, many or a size class.

-	18	TRBV7-8	TRBD2	TRBJ2-3	TGTGCCAGCAGCTTAGCCCCGGGGCTAGCGGGCCCCACAGATACGCAGTATTTT	CASSLAPGLAGPTDTQYF
-	15	TRBV19	-	TRBJ1-1	TGTGCCAGTAGTCTTGGCAGATCGATGAACACTGAAGCTTTCTTT	CASSLGRSMNTEAFF
-	13	TRBV30	-	TRBJ2-1	TGTGCCTGGAGGGGGAGAGCCTACAATGAGCAGTTCTTC	CAWRGRAYNEQFF
-	15	TRBV19	TRBD1	TRBJ2-1	TGTGCCAGTAGTCCACAGGGGGCGCGCTACAATGAGCAGTTCTTC	CASSPQGARYNEQFF
once	15	TRBV7-2	TRBD1	TRBJ2-3	TGTGCCAGCAGCCAAGGACAGGTTAGCACAGATACGCAGTATTTT	CASSQGQVSTDTQYF
-	12	TRBV19	-	TRBJ1-2	TGTGCCACAAAAACAAGGCAGGTGGGCTACACCTTC	CATKTRQVGYTF
-	15	TRBV2	TRBD1	TRBJ2-1	TGTGCCTCTCCGGGACAGCGGAGCTCCTACAATGAGCAGTTCTTC	CASPGQRSSYNEQFF
few	13	TRBV7-3	-	TRBJ1-1	TGTGCCAGCAGCTTAAAAGGGGGAACTGAAGCTTTCTTT	CASSLKGGTEAFF
-	15	TRBV18	-	TRBJ2-2	TGTGCCAGCCCTACGGCGGGCGGCAACACCGGGGAGCTGTTTTTT	CASPTAGGNTGELFF
-	16	TRBV6-5	TRBD1	TRBJ1-2	TGTGCCAGCAGTTCCCCAGCAACGGGACAGCGATATGGCTACACCTTC	CASSSPATGQRYGYTF
-	18	TRBV19	-	TRBJ2-7	TGTGCCAGTAGTATAGTTTCGTCGCGCGGCTCAAGCTCCTACGAGCAGTACTTC	CASSIVSSRGSSSYEQYF
-	14	TRBV9	-	TRBJ1-2	TGTGCCAGCAGCGTCCGGACACAAGTCTATGGCTACACCTTC	CASSVRTQVYGYTF
-	12	TRBV19	-	TRBJ2-2	TGTGCCAGTAGTAGGGGCGCCGGGGAGCTGTTTTTT	CASSRGAGELFF
-	14	TRBV5-4	TRBD1	TRBJ1-2	TGTGCCAGCAGCATGATGACAGGGGGCTTTGGCTACACCTTC	CASSMMTGGFGYTF
few	15	TRBV5-4	TRBD1	TRBJ2-7	TGTGCCAGCAGCAATCCCGGGACAGGTACTTACGAGCAGTACTTC	CASSNPGTGTYEQYF
-	15	TRBV7-9	TRBD2	TRBJ2-1	TGTGCCAGCAGCGGACGGGGACTAGTGAACAATGAGCAGTTCTTC	CASSGRGLVNNEQFF
-	16	TRBV28	TRBD2	TRBJ2-7	TGTGCCAGCACCCTCCCCGGGGTAGCGGGAAACTACGAGCAGTACTTC	CASTLPGVAGNYEQYF
-	12	TRBV7-2	-	TRBJ2-2	TGTGCCAGCAGCCCCCAGACCGGGGAGCTGTTTTTT	CASSPQTGELFF
-	17	TRBV28	TRBD1	TRBJ1-2	TGTGCCAGCTTCCCACCGCCCGGGACAGGGGGAAACTATGGCTACACCTTC	CASFPPPGTGGNYGYTF
-	14	TRBV5-1	-	TRBJ2-5	TGCGCCAGCAGCTTGAGTACAGGGCGGGAGACCCAGTACTTC	CASSLSTGRETQYF
-	17	TRBV4-1	-	TRBJ1-4	TGCGCCAGCAGCCAAGATCTCGGCGGCGGAGATAATGAAAAACTGTTTTTT	CASSQDLGGGDNEKLFF
-	13	TRBV19	-	TRBJ1-6	TGTGCCAGTAGTCTTCAGGTACCTTCACCCCTCCACTTT	CASSLQVPSPLHF
-	14	TRBV6-5	-	TRBJ2-1	TGTGCCAGCCTCGGCCACCCCAGCGACCCTGAGCAGTTCTTC	CASLGHPSDPEQFF
-	17	TRBV7-2	-	TRBJ1-2	TGTGCCAGCAGCAAAAGCCCACAGGAAGGTATAAACTATGGCTACACCTTC	CASSKSPQEGINYGYTF
-	17	TRBV5-5	TRBD1	TRBJ2-6	TGTGCCAGCAGCTTGGGGACAGGAGACTCTGGGGCCAACGTCCTGACTTTC	CASSLGTGDSGANVLTF
-	14	TRBV10-3	TRBD2	TRBJ2-1	TGTGCCATCTCCAGGGGAGCGGGAGGACCTTGGGAGTTCTTC	CAISRGAGGPWEFF
few	14	TRBV7-2	-	TRBJ1-5	TGTGCCAGCAGCTTACCGGGATACAATCAGCCCCAGCATTTT	CASSLPGYNQPQHF
-	14	TRBV7-9	TRBD1	TRBJ1-2	TGTGCCAGCAGCTCACAGGACAGGAGCTATGGCTACACCTTC	CASSSQDRSYGYTF
-	14	TRBV10-3	TRBD1	TRBJ1-4	TGTGCCATCAGTGAGGCCACAGGGGAGGAAAAACTGTTTTTT	CAISEATGEEKLFF
-	14	TRBV29-1	-	TRBJ2-7	TGCAGCGTTACCGTTAGCGGAACCTTACACGAGCAGTACTTC	CSVTVSGTLHEQYF
-	14	TRBV6-5	-	TRBJ1-2	TGTGCCAGCAGAAGCCCAGGACTGATATATGGCTACACCTTC	CASRSPGLIYGYTF
many	13	TRBV7-3	-	TRBJ1-2	TGTGCCAGCACCGCCGAGCCAAACTATGGCTACACCTTC	CASTAEPNYGYTF
-	13	TRBV9	-	TRBJ2-2	TGTGCCAGCAGGCTCGGGGAGATCGGGGAGCTGTTTTTT	CASRLGEIGELFF
-	13	TRBV7-2	-	TRBJ1-1	TGTGCCAGCAGCTTAAGGCGGGACACTGAAGCTTTCTTT	CASSLRRDTEAFF
-	19	TRBV7-9	-	TRBJ2-1	TGTGCCAGCAGCCCCCCCTTCCGTGTTGGGGGCAAGGACTACAATGAGCAGTTCTTC	CASSPPFRVGGKDYNEQFF
-	13	TRBV6-5	-	TRBJ2-3	TGTGCCAGCAGAGGGAGGAGCACAGATACGCAGTATTTT	CASRGRSTDTQYF
-	13	TRBV28	TRBD2	TRBJ2-3	TGTGCCAGCGGGAGGGGCGACACAGATACGCAGTATTTT	CASGRGDTDTQYF
-	13	TRBV28	TRBD2	TRBJ2-3	TGTGCCAGTAATCACAACCGGGGGGGGGCGCAGTATTTT	CASNHNRGGAQYF
-	16	TRBV4-2	TRBD2	TRBJ2-3	TGTGCCAGCAGCCCCGCCCTCTCTAGCGGGCTATCGCTCGGGTATTTT	CASSPALSSGLSLGYF
-	14	TRBV6-2/TRBV6-3	-	TRBJ1-1	TGTGCCAGCACCCCTTCGTATAGAAACACTGAAGCTTTCTTT	CASTPSYRNTEAFF
many	12	TRBV6-4	-	TRBJ1-2	TGTGCCAGCAGTGACGAGGAGGGAGGCTACACCTTC	CASSDEEGGYTF
-	17	TRBV4-1	TRBD2	TRBJ2-2	TGCGCCAGTACTAGCGGGAGAGTTTTTGGGAACACCGGGGAGCTGTTTTTT	CASTSGRVFGNTGELFF
-	13	TRBV12-3/TRBV12-4	-	TRBJ1-1	TGTGCCAGCAGTGCCGCCCCAGGGGTTGAAGCTTTCTTT	CASSAAPGVEAFF
-	18	TRBV6-6	TRBD2	TRBJ2-3	TGTGCCAGCAGTCCCGACGGGCGGCTAGCGGGAGTCGTGGATACGCAGTATTTT	CASSPDGRLAGVVDTQYF
few	16	TRBV5-1	TRBD1	TRBJ2-2	TGCGCCAGCAGCCCCTGGACAGGGGGTGGGACCGGGGAGCTGTTTTTT	CASSPWTGGGTGELFF
-	16	TRBV10-1	-	TRBJ1-2	TGCGCCAGCACCCCCCCGGGACATAAAAATGACTATGGCTACACCTTC	CASTPPGHKNDYGYTF
-	15	TRBV3-1/TRBV3-2	TRBD2	TRBJ2-1	TGTGCCAGCAGCCCCCAGGCGGGAGCCTACAATGAGCAGTTCTTC	CASSPQAGAYNEQFF
-	15	TRBV5-4	-	TRBJ1-6	TGTGCCAGCAGCCTATTTGGGACTCGCAATTCACCCCTCCACTTT	CASSLFGTRNSPLHF
-	16	TRBV7-6	-	TRBJ1-5	TGTGCCAGCAGCTTAGGAGAGGAAGGAGACAATCAGCCCCAGCATTTT	CASSLGEEGDNQPQHF
once	16	TRBV7-2	TRBD1	TRBJ1-3	TGTGCCAGCAGCGTCTATGGGACAGGGATTGGAAACACCATATATTTT	CASSVYGTGIGNTIYF
-	15	TRBV9	TRBD2	TRBJ2-7	TGTGCCAGCAGCGTAGAGATCGGGGGGACCTCCGAGCAGTACTTC	CASSVEIGGTSEQYF
-	13	TRBV5-1	-	TRBJ2-1	TGCGCCAGCAGCCTACCTACCCGGGACTTGCAGTTCTTC	CASSLPTRDLQFF
-	16	TRBV6-6	TRBD1	TRBJ2-4	TGTGCCAGCAGTAATTCCGGGACAGGGGCATATAACATTCAGTACTTC	CASSNSGTGAYNIQYF
-	13	TRBV20-1	-	TRBJ1-1	TGCAGTGCTAGTGTACAGATGAACACTGAAGCTTTCTTT	CSASVQMNTEAFF
-	16	TRBV28	TRBD1	TRBJ1-3	TGTGCCAGCAGTCTGACAGGGGATATAACGGGAAACACCATATATTTT	CASSLTGDITGNTIYF
few	16	TRBV9	TRBD1	TRBJ2-2	TGTGCCAGCAGCACCCGACAGGGAACGAACACCGGGGAGCTGTTTTTT	CASSTRQGTNTGELFF
-	13	TRBV6-5	-	TRBJ1-2	TGTGCCAGCAGTTCAACAGCTAACTATGGCTACACCTTC	CASSSTANYGYTF
-	17	TRBV7-2	TRBD2	TRBJ2-5	TGTGCCAGCAGCGCTGGGACTAGCGGGAGCCTAGGGAAGACCCAGTACTTC	CASSAGTSGSLGKTQYF
-	15	TRBV27	-	TRBJ1-1	TGTGCCAGCAGTCCGAGGACACCGAGGAACACTGAAGCTTTCTTT	CASSPRTPRNTEAFF